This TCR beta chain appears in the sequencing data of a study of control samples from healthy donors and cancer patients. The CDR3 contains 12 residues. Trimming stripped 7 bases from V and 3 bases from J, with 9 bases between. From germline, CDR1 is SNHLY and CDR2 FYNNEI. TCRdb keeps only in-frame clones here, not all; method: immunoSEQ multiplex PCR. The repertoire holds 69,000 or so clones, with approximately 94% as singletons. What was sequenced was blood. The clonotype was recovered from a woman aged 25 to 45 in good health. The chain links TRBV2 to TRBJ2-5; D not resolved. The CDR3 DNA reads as TGTGCCAGCAATCGGCAGAAAGAGACCCAGTACTTC. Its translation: CASNRQKETQYF.